The 16 T cell receptor beta chains in this list originate from one sample, sequenced in a study of a mutant IDH1 vaccine in newly diagnosed glioma. Clones were read by immunoSEQ multiplex PCR, and TCRdb kept only the in-frame ones, dropping some. The table lists 99,000 or so clones, about 90% of them singletons. Documented time point: baseline, week 1 (first vaccination visit). Described treatment: pre-vaccination baseline after standard-of-care therapy. The sample was PBMCs, taken from a glioma patient treated with radiotherapy, temozolomide or both. Receptors were obtained from a woman aged 50 to 60 with glioma.

J is TRBJ2-3 and V is TRBV7-9; TRBD2 is a possible D gene (6 bases). The CDR3 totals 14 residues. V was clipped by 7 bases and J by 4 bases, with 15 bases between them. Germline lookup yields CDR1 SEHNR and CDR2 FQNEAQ (reference sequence). CDR3 coding DNA: TGTGCCAGCACCTGGAGGAGGGGAGCAGATACGCAGTATTTT. It yields the protein CASTWRRGADTQYF.

This clone rates as medium-sized (0.01 to 0.1%). Other DNA sequences in this sample translate to the same CDR3. This chain connects TRBV9 to TRBJ1-5, with D unclear. This CDR3 region has 13 residues. Trimming pared 0 bases from V and 6 bases from J, leaving 7 bases between. Germline lookup yields CDR1 SGDLS and CDR2 YYNGEE. CDR3: CASSVAVGQPQHF. CDR3 DNA: TGTGCCAGCAGCGTAGCGGTGGGTCAGCCCCAGCATTTT.

The chain carries TRBV5-1 and TRBJ2-7, with TRBD1 matching over 8 bases. The germline V gene has CDR1 SGHRS and CDR2 YFSETQ. This CDR3 is 15 amino acids long. The J segment lost 5 bases and the V segment lost 4 bases, leaving 11 bases of the junction unmatched. The CDR3 DNA sequence: TGCGCCAGCAGCAGCTTAGGACAGGGCTTCAACGAGCAGTACTTC. Translating it yields CASSSLGQGFNEQYF.

The chain carries TRBV27 and TRBJ2-1; 8 bases agree with TRBD2. From germline, CDR1 is MNHEY and CDR2 SMNVEV (reference sequence). CDR3 length: 15 residues. With 6 bases clipped from V and 3 bases from J, the junction kept 7 bases outside the gene matches. As DNA, the CDR3 is TGTGCCAGCAGCGGGGGGGAGGTCCTCTACAATGAGCAGTTCTTC. It encodes CASSGGEVLYNEQFF.

Only one count was recorded for this clone. This chain joins TRBV14 and TRBJ1-3, with no clear D. Trimming cost V 4 bases and J 2 bases, with 9 bases left between them. Germline lookup yields CDR1 SGHDN and CDR2 FVKESK. The CDR3 spans 14 residues. The CDR3 nucleotides are TGTGCCAGCAGCCTCAGATCGCCTGGAAACACCATATATTTT. Protein sequence: CASSLRSPGNTIYF.

A note on this clone: One end of the junction fails to match germline, which may point to a read error. The chain recombines TRBV6-5 with TRBJ1-6; D gene uncertain. There are 15 residues in the CDR3. The germline CDR1 and CDR2 sequences are MNHEY and SVGAGI. CDR3 coding DNA: TGTGCCAGCAGCCGCTCCGGCTCCTATAATCCACCCCTCCACTTT. Its protein product is CASSRSGSYNPPLHF.

This clone has more than one count but fewer than ten. V gene TRBV28 combines with J gene TRBJ2-7; D is unresolved. The CDR3 consists of 11 residues. Germline lookup yields CDR1 MDHEN and CDR2 SYDVKM. Trimming left V 7 bases short and J 6 bases short, with 10 bases between. In nucleotides, the CDR3 is TGTGCCAGCAATCGTTCCCCCGAGCAGTACTTC. Translated: CASNRSPEQYF. Filled out from reference TRBV28 and TRBJ2-7, the complete variable domain reads DVKVTQSSRYLVKRTGEKVFLECVQDMDHENMFWYRQDPGLGLRLIYFSYDVKMKEKGDIPEGYSVSREKKERFSLILESASTNQTSMYLCASNRSPEQYFGPGTRLTVT.

The chain couples TRBV6-1 to TRBJ1-1, with D hard to call. V was pared by 10 bases and J by 5 bases, with 20 bases between. The CDR3 has 14 amino acids. CDR1 and CDR2 from the germline V gene are MNHNS and SASEGT. CDR3 amino acids: CATPNVGTATEAFF. The CDR3 nucleotides read TGTGCCACCCCCAATGTGGGAACGGCTACTGAAGCTTTCTTT.

The chain couples TRBV4-1 to TRBJ2-5; the match to TRBD1 covers 8 bases. Germline V gene data show CDR1 as MGHRA and CDR2 as YSYEKL. J was trimmed by 7 bases and V by 2 bases; bases with no gene match: 9. The CDR3 spans 15 residues. CDR3 residues: CASSQPKTGGSTQYF. CDR3 nucleotides: TGCGCCAGCAGCCAACCAAAAACAGGGGGTTCGACCCAGTACTTC.

The CDR3 region has the DNA TGCGCCAGCAGTCAATCGGGGGATACCGGGCAGTACTTC. This translates into CASSQSGDTGQYF. The V and J genes are TRBV23-1 and TRBJ2-7; D tentatively reads TRBD1 or TRBD2 (5 bases each). TRBV23-1 is marked as an open reading frame, function uncertain. The ends were cut back, 0 bases at V and 9 bases at J, with 12 bases in the middle. The CDR3 extends over 13 amino acids.

V gene TRBV6-5 combines with J gene TRBJ2-1; D not resolved. Germline values: CDR1 MNHEY, CDR2 SVGAGI. V was pared by 5 bases and J by 7 bases, with 15 bases between. The CDR3 is made up of 14 amino acids. The CDR3 DNA reads TGTGCCAGCAGTCCCGACTTGGGTCGGAATGAGCAGTTCTTC. Residues: CASSPDLGRNEQFF.

The rearrangement joins TRBV6-5 to TRBJ2-5; the D is unclear. This CDR3 has 12 amino acids. The germline V gene encodes CDR1 MNHEY and CDR2 SVGAGI. Trimming took 10 bases from V and 1 from J, leaving 10 bases between them. CDR3 DNA: TGTGCCACCACATGGAGCCAAGAGACCCAGTACTTC. This gives the protein CATTWSQETQYF.

The gene calls are TRBV29-1 and TRBJ2-3; D possibly corresponds to TRBD2 (5 bases). This CDR3 spans 14 amino acids. Germline lookup yields CDR1 SQVTM and CDR2 ANQGSEA. Between the trimmed V and J ends, which lost 2 bases and 3 bases, there was a span of 12 bases. CDR3 DNA: TGCAGCGTTGAAAGCAGCCGAGGGACAGATACGCAGTATTTT. Its protein product is CSVESSRGTDTQYF.

This clone has only a few counts. This chain connects TRBV2 to TRBJ1-4; 9 bases line up with TRBD1. CDR1 and CDR2 from the germline V gene are SNHLY and FYNNEI. V was pared by 7 bases and J by 8 bases, with 11 bases of the junction left unmatched. This CDR3 has 15 amino acids. CDR3: CASKTTGGPQEKLFF. The CDR3 coding sequence is TGTGCCAGCAAGACCACAGGGGGCCCGCAAGAAAAACTGTTTTTT.

Regarding this clone: Relative to the germline gene, one junction end is altered; a read error may explain this. The chain recombines TRBV7-7 with TRBJ2-1; 8 bases are a match to TRBD1. CDR1 and CDR2 from the germline V gene are SSHAT and FNYEAQ (reference sequence). The CDR3 consists of 14 residues. In DNA form, the CDR3 reads TGTGCTAGCAGCTCGGGACAGGCAAACAATGAGCAGTTCTTC. The encoded protein is CASSSGQANNEQFF.

This clone showed up just once. The chain uses TRBV9 and TRBJ2-7; 10 bases fit TRBD2. From germline, CDR1 is SGDLS and CDR2 YYNGEE. This CDR3 has 14 residues. The junction had 8 bases not matched to a gene; V was cut back by 4 bases and J by 7 bases. The CDR3 spells CASSPGLAPREQYF. In DNA form, the CDR3 reads TGTGCCAGCAGCCCGGGACTAGCGCCCAGGGAGCAGTACTTC.